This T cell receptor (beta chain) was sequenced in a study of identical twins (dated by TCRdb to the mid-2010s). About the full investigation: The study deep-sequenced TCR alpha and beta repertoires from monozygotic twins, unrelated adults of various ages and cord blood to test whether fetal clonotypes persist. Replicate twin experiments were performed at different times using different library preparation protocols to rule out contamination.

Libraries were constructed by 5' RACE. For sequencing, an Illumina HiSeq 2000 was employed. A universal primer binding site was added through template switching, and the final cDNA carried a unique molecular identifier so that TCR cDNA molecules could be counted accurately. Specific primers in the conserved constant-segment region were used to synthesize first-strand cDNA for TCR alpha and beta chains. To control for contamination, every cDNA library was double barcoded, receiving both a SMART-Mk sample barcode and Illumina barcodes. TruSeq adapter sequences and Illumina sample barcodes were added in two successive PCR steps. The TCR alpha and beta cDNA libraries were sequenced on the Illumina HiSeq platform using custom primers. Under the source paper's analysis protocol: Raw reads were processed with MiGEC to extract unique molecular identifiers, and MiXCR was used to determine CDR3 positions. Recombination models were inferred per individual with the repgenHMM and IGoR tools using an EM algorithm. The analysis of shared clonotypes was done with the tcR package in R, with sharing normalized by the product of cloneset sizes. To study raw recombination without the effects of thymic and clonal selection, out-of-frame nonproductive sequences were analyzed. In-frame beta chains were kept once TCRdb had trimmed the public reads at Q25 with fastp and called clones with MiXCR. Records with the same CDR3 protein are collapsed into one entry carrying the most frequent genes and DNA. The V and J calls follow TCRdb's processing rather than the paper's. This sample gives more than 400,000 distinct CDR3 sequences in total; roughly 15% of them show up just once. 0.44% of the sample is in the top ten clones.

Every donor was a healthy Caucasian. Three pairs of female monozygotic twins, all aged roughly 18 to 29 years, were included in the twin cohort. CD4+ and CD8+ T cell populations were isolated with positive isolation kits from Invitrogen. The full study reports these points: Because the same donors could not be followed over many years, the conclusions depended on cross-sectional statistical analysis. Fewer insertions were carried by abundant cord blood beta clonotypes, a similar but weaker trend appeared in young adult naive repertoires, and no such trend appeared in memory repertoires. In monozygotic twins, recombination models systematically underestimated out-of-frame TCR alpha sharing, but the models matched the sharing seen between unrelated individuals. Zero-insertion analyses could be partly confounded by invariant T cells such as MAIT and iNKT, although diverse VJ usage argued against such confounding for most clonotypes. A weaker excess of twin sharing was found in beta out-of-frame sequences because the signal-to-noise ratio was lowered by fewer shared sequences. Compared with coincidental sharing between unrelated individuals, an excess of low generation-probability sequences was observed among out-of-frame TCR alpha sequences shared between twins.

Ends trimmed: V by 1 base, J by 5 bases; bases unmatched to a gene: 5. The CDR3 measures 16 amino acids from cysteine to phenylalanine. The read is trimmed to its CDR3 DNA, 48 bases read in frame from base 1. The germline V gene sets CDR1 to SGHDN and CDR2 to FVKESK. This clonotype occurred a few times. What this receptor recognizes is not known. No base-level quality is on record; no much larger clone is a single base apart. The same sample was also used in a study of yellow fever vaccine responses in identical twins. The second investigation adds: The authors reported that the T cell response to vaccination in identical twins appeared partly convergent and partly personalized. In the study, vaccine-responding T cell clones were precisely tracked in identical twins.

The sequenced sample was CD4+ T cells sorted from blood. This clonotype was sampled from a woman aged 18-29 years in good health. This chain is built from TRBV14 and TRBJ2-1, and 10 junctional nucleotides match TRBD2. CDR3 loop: CASSQGRTSGHNEQFF. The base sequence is TGTGCCAGCAGCCAAGGAAGGACTAGCGGCCACAATGAGCAGTTCTTC.